This T cell receptor beta chain was sequenced for a study of T cells in Graves' hyperthyroidism and ophthalmopathy. This clonotype was counted ten times or more. Its antigen is unidentified. Exclusion of patients followed from uncontrolled infection, other autoimmune disease, pregnancy or lactation. Diagnosing involved the use of clinical symptoms, serum thyroxine and TRAb, thyroid ultrasound and orbital computed tomography. Germline-derived CDR1 and CDR2 are MDHEN and SYDVKM. The CDR3 is 15 amino acids. With 2 bases removed from V and 1 base from J, the gap between germline ends came to 12 bases. The study's findings and limits: Model-based prediction identified ophthalmopathy a median around seven months prior to its onset. Most clonotypes that expanded in the thyroid above 0.001 also showed up in blood.

TCR beta CDR3 region amplification was performed from RNA transcripts. The study used the HTBI primer set for a first-round RT-PCR of the TCR CDR3. TCRdb recomputed calls from the multiplex PCR reads with MiXCR, one row per CDR3 protein. This table has 500,000 to 700,000 distinct CDR3 sequences, roughly a sixth appearing once. Sequencing used blood. V is TRBV28 and J is TRBJ2-7; possible D gene TRBD1, 5 bases. The receptor was isolated from a young woman with Graves' hyperthyroidism. The CDR3 loop reads CASSLTGASSYEQYF. The CDR3 nucleotides are TGTGCCAGCAGTTTAACTGGGGCGAGTTCCTACGAGCAGTACTTC.